This T cell receptor (beta chain) was obtained from a study of blood T cell repertoires in COVID-19. Study-level background: The analysed material was cDNA or gDNA that came from T cells, B-cell-depleted T cells, or PBMCs.

Authors' processing steps: Reference gene primer amplification gave estimated nucleated cell counts. Sequenced by immunoSEQ multiplex PCR; TCRdb stores in-frame clones only, minus some. V, J and clone size are taken as reported in that table, and D and trimming were inferred from the DNA itself. The data show over 200,000 clones, 83% seen once. Germline V gives CDR1 SNHLY, CDR2 FYNNEI. V was shortened by 6 bases and J by 5 bases, with 13 bases between the two germline ends. The CDR3 loop spans 13 amino acids. The source is a man between 40 and 49 years old with active or convalescent COVID-19. The chain uses TRBV2 and TRBJ1-1; tentative D call: TRBD1 (6 bases). The sequenced sample consisted of peripheral blood. The CDR3 loop reads CASRGATGTEAFF. The DNA for the CDR3 is TGTGCCAGCAGGGGGGCGACGGGTACTGAAGCTTTCTTT.